This entry lists 15 T cell receptor beta chains sequenced from one sample in a study of OX40 agonist ivuxolimab in advanced cancers. Sequencing was performed with immunoSEQ multiplex PCR; in TCRdb, only in-frame clones are kept and a portion is missing. The table shows over 20,000 clones, with approximately 84% occurring only once. Sequences were derived from CD4+ or CD8+ T cells sorted from blood, sampled in a trial of the OX40 agonist ivuxolimab. These receptors all come from an adult with an advanced solid tumor such as melanoma, head and neck, liver or kidney cancer.

J is TRBJ2-7 and V is TRBV7-8; a possible D gene is TRBD1 (6 bases). Deletions cut 2 bases from V and 3 bases from J, with 17 bases between. The CDR3 loop spans 16 amino acids. Germline V gene lookup returns CDR1 SGHVS and CDR2 FQNEAQ. The CDR3 DNA sequence: TGTGCCAGCAGCTTAAGTATCTCAGGGGCGTTCTACGAGCAGTACTTC. Translating it yields CASSLSISGAFYEQYF. Complete variable domain (other parts from reference TRBV7-8 and TRBJ2-7): GAGVSQSPRYKVAKRGQDVALRCDPISGHVSLFWYQQALGQGPEFLTYFQNEAQLDKSGLPSDRFFAERPEGSVSTLKIQRTQQEDSAVYLCASSLSISGAFYEQYFGPGTRLTVT.

This sequence joins TRBV19 and TRBJ2-3; possible D gene TRBD1, 6 bases. Trimming took off 0 bases at V and 9 bases at J, with 13 bases between the two ends. The germline gives CDR1 LNHDA, CDR2 SQIVND (reference sequence). The CDR3 runs 14 residues. Written as DNA, the CDR3 is TGTGCCAGTAGTATAGATCTCGTAAGGGGGACGCAGTATTTT. Its translation: CASSIDLVRGTQYF.

This rearrangement joins TRBV7-8 to TRBJ2-1, with 11 bases matching TRBD2. V was clipped by 5 bases and J by 8 bases; unmatched bases: 11. The CDR3 has 16 residues. Germline V gene lookup returns CDR1 SGHVS and CDR2 FQNEAQ. The CDR3 DNA sequence: TGTGCCAGCAGCCTTTATAGCGGGAGGGCCGGGGATGAGCAGTTCTTC. It is translated as CASSLYSGRAGDEQFF. The full variable domain, completed using reference TRBV7-8 and TRBJ2-1, is GAGVSQSPRYKVAKRGQDVALRCDPISGHVSLFWYQQALGQGPEFLTYFQNEAQLDKSGLPSDRFFAERPEGSVSTLKIQRTQQEDSAVYLCASSLYSGRAGDEQFFGPGTRLTVL.

V and J are TRBV4-2 and TRBJ2-7, with 8 bases fitting TRBD1. Germline CDR1 LGHNA, CDR2 YNFKEQ. After removal of 4 bases from V and 5 bases from J, the junction contained 7 bases not matched to a gene. The CDR3 contains 14 residues. This chain's CDR3 is CASSRGTGQDEQYF. CDR3 in DNA: TGTGCCAGCAGCCGCGGGACAGGTCAGGACGAGCAGTACTTC.

By share, this clone ranks as medium-sized. This chain links TRBV10-3 with TRBJ2-7; D may be TRBD1 (5 bases). The germline V gene encodes CDR1 ENHRY and CDR2 SYGVKD. Trimming took off 2 bases at V and 7 bases at J, with 18 bases between the two ends. The CDR3 contains 15 residues. CDR3 sequence: CAISEGHLASTEQYF. In nucleotides, the CDR3 is TGTGCCATCAGTGAGGGACATCTCGCCTCTACAGAGCAGTACTTC.

The gene calls are TRBV7-6 and TRBJ2-5, with 7 nucleotides matching TRBD2. Germline V CDR1 and CDR2: SGHVS, FNYEAQ. The CDR3 spans 14 residues. V was clipped by 2 bases and J by 9 bases; unmatched bases: 9. CDR3 protein: CASSLQHGGRAQYF. The CDR3 coding sequence is TGTGCCAGCAGCTTACAACACGGGGGGAGGGCCCAGTACTTC.

This chain connects TRBV5-6 to TRBJ2-7, with D maybe TRBD1 (7 bases). Germline V gives CDR1 SGHDT, CDR2 YYEEEE. The CDR3 consists of 14 residues. V shed 5 bases and J shed 4 bases, with 16 bases lying between them. CDR3 amino acids: CASSLGGGWYEQYF. In nucleotides, the CDR3 is TGTGCCAGCAGTCTAGGAGGGGGCTGGTACGAGCAGTACTTC.

The J gene is TRBJ2-7, the V gene TRBV30; D might be TRBD2 (5 bases). The CDR3 totals 11 residues. V lost 2 bases to trimming and J lost 4 bases, with 6 bases between them. In germline, CDR1 is GTSNPN, CDR2 SVGIG (reference sequence). The CDR3 region has the DNA TGTGCCTGGAGTCCGGGATACGAGCAGTACTTC. It specifies CAWSPGYEQYF. The variable domain in full, with the rest retrieved from reference TRBV30 and TRBJ2-7, is SQTIHQWPATLVQPVGSPLSLECTVEGTSNPNLYWYRQAAGRGLQLLFYSVGIGQISSEVPQNLSASRPQDRQFILSSKKLLLSDSGFYLCAWSPGYEQYFGPGTRLTVT.

This clone is categorized as medium-sized. V is TRBV29-1 and J is TRBJ2-4; D is perhaps TRBD1 (5 bases). V lost 4 bases and J 0 bases, leaving 16 bases between the germline ends. Germline CDR1 and CDR2: SQVTM and ANQGSEA. The CDR3 loop spans 16 amino acids. The CDR3 reads CSVVVGQNLAKNIQYF. The CDR3 DNA sequence: TGCAGCGTTGTAGTGGGGCAGAATCTAGCCAAAAACATTCAGTACTTC.

The J gene is TRBJ1-1, the V gene TRBV4-1; D is uncertain. In germline, CDR1 is MGHRA, CDR2 YSYEKL. CDR3 length: 16 amino acids. Trimming stripped 4 bases from V and 0 bases from J, with 15 bases between. This CDR3 is CASSPGGPVMNTEAFF. CDR3 nucleotide sequence: TGCGCCAGCAGCCCGGGTGGGCCCGTTATGAACACTGAAGCTTTCTTT.

The chain carries TRBV19 and TRBJ2-3, with 14 bases lining up with TRBD2. The CDR3 sequence is 17 residues long. The ends lost 9 bases at V and 2 bases at J; junction bases unmatched: 10. The germline CDR1 and CDR2 sequences are LNHDA and SQIVND (reference sequence). The CDR3 nucleotides read TGTGCCAGCAGCTACGGACTAGCGGGGGGTTTCACAGATACGCAGTATTTT. This translates into CASSYGLAGGFTDTQYF.

The rearrangement uses TRBV7-9 and TRBJ2-7; D perhaps matches TRBD2 (6 bases). Trimming shortened V by 5 bases and J by 4 bases, and 21 bases separated the two germline ends. CDR1 SEHNR and CDR2 FQNEAQ come from the germline V gene (reference sequence). This CDR3 is 16 amino acids long. CDR3 DNA sequence: TGTGCCAGCAGCCCAAGGATTGCGGGACGGGAATACGAGCAGTACTTC. Translating it yields CASSPRIAGREYEQYF.

This chain links TRBV29-1 with TRBJ2-7; perhaps TRBD1 as D (6 bases). CDR3 length: 13 amino acids. Looked up from germline, CDR1 is SQVTM and CDR2 is ANQGSEA. The ends were cut back, 7 bases at V and 0 bases at J, with 13 bases in the middle. This chain's CDR3 is CSAMTGDSYEQYF. In DNA form, the CDR3 reads TGCAGCGCCATGACAGGAGACTCCTACGAGCAGTACTTC.

There are a few counts of this clone. The chain has TRBV19 and TRBJ2-7, with TRBD1 matching over 10 bases. Germline CDR1 is LNHDA and CDR2 is SQIVND (reference sequence). This CDR3 is 14 amino acids long. V gave up 6 bases and J gave up 5 bases; unmatched junction bases: 7. The chain's CDR3 is CASRLGTGVHEQYF. For the CDR3, the DNA is TGTGCCAGTAGACTCGGGACAGGGGTCCACGAGCAGTACTTC.

This clone was recorded a few times. The rearrangement links TRBV9 to TRBJ1-2; D is ambiguous. The CDR3 covers 13 residues. V lost 2 bases and J 4 bases, leaving 9 bases between the germline ends. Per the germline V gene, CDR1 is SGDLS and CDR2 is YYNGEE. This CDR3 is CASSVGSPYGYTF. CDR3 nucleotide sequence: TGTGCCAGCAGCGTCGGCAGCCCCTATGGCTACACCTTC.